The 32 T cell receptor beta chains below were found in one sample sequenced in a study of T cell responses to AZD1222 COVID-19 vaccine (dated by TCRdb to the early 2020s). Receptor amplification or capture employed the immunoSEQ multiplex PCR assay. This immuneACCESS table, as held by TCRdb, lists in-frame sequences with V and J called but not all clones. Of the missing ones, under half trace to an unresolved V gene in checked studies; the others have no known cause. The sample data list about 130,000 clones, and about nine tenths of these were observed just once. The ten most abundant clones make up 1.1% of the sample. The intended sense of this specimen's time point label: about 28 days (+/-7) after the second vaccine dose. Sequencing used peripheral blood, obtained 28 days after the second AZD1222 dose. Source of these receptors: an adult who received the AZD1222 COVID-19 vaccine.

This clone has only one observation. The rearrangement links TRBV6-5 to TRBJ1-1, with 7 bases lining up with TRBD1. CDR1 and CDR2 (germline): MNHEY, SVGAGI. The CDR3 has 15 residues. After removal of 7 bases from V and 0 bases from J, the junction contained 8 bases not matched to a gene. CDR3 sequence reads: CASKEGARLNTEAFF. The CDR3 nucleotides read TGTGCCAGCAAAGAGGGGGCACGCTTGAACACTGAAGCTTTCTTT.

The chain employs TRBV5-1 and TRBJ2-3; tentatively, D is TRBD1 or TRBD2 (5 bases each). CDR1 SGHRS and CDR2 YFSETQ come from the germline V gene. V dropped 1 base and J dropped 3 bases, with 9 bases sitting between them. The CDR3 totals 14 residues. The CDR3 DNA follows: TGCGCCAGCAGCTTGAGGGGACCGACAGATACGCAGTATTTT. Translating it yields CASSLRGPTDTQYF. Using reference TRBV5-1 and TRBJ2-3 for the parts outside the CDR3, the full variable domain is KAGVTQTPRYLIKTRGQQVTLSCSPISGHRSVSWYQQTPGQGLQFLFEYFSETQRNKGNFPGRFSGRQFSNSRSEMNVSTLELGDSALYLCASSLRGPTDTQYFGPGTRLTVL.

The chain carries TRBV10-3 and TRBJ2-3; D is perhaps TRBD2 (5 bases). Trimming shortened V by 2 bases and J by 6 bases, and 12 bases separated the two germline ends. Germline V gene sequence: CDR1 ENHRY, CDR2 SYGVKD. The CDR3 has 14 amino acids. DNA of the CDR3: TGTGCCATCAGTGAGCCTGGGGAGAGGGATACGCAGTATTTT. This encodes CAISEPGERDTQYF.

For the CDR3, the DNA is TGTGCCAGCAGCTTAGAGGTAGGGGCCGAGCAGTACTTC. Its protein product is CASSLEVGAEQYF. V gene TRBV7-2 combines with J gene TRBJ2-7; TRBD1 is a possible D gene (5 bases). Looked up from germline, CDR1 is SGHTA and CDR2 is FQGNSA. Between the trimmed V and J ends, which lost 1 base and 6 bases, there was a span of 10 bases. The CDR3 covers 13 residues. Complete variable domain (other parts from reference TRBV7-2 and TRBJ2-7): GAGVSQSPSNKVTEKGKDVELRCDPISGHTALYWYRQSLGQGLEFLIYFQGNSAPDKSGLPSDRFSAERTGGSVSTLTIQRTQQEDSAVYLCASSLEVGAEQYFGPGTRLTVT.

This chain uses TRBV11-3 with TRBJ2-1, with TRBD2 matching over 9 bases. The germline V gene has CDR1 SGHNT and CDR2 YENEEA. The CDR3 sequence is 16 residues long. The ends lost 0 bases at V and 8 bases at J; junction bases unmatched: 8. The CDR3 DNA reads TGTGCCAGCAGCTTAGATGGGCGGGGGGGCCTCGATGAGCAGTTCTTC. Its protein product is CASSLDGRGGLDEQFF.

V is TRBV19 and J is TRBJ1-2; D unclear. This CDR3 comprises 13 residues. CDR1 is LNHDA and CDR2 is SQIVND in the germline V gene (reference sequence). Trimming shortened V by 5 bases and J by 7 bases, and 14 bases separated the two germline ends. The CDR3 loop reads CASSPVMPVGYTF. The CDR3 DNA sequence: TGTGCCAGTAGTCCAGTCATGCCTGTTGGCTACACCTTC. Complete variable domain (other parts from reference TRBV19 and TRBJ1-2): DGGITQSPKYLFRKEGQNVTLSCEQNLNHDAMYWYRQDPGQGLRLIYYSQIVNDFQKGDIAEGYSVSREKKESFPLTVTSAQKNPTAFYLCASSPVMPVGYTFGSGTRLTVV.

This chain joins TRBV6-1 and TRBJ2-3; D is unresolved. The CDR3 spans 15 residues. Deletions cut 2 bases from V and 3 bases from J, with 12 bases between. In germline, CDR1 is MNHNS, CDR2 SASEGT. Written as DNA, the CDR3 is TGTGCCAGCAGTGAAAGAGGCAGGACGACAGATACGCAGTATTTT. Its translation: CASSERGRTTDTQYF.

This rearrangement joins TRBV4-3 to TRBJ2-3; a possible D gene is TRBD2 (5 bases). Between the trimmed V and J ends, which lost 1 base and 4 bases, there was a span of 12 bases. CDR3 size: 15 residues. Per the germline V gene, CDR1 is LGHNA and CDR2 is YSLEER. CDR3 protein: CASSQGAFGADTQYF. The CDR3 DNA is TGCGCCAGCAGCCAAGGCGCCTTCGGGGCAGATACGCAGTATTTT.

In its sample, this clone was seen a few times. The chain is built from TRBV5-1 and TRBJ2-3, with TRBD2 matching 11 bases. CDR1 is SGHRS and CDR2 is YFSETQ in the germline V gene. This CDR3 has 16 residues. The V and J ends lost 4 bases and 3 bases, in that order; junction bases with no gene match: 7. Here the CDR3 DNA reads TGCGCCAGCAGCCAGATAGCGGGGGGGCCGACAGATACGCAGTATTTT. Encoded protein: CASSQIAGGPTDTQYF.

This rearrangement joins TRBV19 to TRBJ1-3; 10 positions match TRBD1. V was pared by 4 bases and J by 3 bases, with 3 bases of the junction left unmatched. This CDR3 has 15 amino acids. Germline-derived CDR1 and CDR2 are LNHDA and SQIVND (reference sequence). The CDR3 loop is CASSRQGASGNTIYF. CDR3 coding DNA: TGTGCCAGTAGTAGACAGGGGGCGAGTGGAAACACCATATATTTT.

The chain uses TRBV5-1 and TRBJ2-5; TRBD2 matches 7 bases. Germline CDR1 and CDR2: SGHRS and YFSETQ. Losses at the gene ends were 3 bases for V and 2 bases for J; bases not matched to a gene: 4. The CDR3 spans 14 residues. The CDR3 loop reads CASSWASGQETQYF. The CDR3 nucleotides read TGCGCCAGCAGCTGGGCTAGCGGACAAGAGACCCAGTACTTC.

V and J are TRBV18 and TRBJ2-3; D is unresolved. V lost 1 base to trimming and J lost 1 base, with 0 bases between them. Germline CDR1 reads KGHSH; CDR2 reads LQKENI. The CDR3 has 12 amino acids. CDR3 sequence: CASSPRTDTQYF. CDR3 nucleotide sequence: TGTGCCAGCTCACCACGCACAGATACGCAGTATTTT.

This CDR3 reads CASSQDLPRAEAFF. CDR3 bases: TGTGCCAGCAGCCAAGATTTACCCCGGGCTGAAGCTTTCTTT. This chain connects TRBV14 to TRBJ1-1; D is uncertain. The ends were cut back, 0 bases at V and 6 bases at J, with 11 bases in the middle. The CDR3 has 14 residues. CDR1 is SGHDN and CDR2 is FVKESK in the germline V gene.

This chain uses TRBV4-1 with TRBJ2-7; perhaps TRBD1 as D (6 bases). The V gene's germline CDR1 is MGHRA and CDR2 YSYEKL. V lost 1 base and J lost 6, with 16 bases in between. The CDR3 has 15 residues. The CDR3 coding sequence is TGCGCCAGCAGCCAAGCTGTAGGACAGCCTTTCGAGCAGTACTTC. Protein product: CASSQAVGQPFEQYF.

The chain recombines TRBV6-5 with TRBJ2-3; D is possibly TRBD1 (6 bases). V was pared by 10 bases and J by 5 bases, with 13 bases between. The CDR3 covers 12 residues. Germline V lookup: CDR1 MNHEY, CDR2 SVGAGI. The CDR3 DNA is TGTGCCAACCCCAGGGGTGGAGATACGCAGTATTTT. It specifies CANPRGGDTQYF.

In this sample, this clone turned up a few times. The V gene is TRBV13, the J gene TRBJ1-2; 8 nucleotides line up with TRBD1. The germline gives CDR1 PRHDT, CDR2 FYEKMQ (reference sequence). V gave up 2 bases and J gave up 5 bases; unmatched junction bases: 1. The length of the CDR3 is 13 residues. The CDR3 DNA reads TGTGCCAGCAGCTTAACAGGGGGATATGGCTACACCTTC. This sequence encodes CASSLTGGYGYTF.

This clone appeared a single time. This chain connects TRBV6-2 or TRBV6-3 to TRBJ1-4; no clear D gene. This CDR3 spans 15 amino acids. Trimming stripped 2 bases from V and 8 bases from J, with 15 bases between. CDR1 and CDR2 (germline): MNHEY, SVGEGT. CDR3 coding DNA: TGTGCCAGCAGTTACGGAGGCACCCTGAGAGAAAAACTGTTTTTT. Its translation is CASSYGGTLREKLFF.

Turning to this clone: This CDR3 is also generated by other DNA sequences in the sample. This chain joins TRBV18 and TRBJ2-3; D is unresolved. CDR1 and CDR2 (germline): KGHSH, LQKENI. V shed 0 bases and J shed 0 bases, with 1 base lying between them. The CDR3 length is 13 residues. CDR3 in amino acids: CASSPPSTDTQYF. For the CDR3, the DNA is TGTGCCAGCTCACCACCGAGCACAGATACGCAGTATTTT.

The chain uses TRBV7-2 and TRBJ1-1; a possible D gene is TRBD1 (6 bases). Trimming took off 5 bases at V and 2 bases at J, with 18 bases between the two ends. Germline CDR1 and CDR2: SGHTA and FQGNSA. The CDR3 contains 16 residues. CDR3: CASSLGGKSGNTEAFF. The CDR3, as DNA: TGTGCCAGCAGCCTAGGGGGAAAATCAGGAAACACTGAAGCTTTCTTT. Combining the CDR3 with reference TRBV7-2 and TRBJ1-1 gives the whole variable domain GAGVSQSPSNKVTEKGKDVELRCDPISGHTALYWYRQSLGQGLEFLIYFQGNSAPDKSGLPSDRFSAERTGGSVSTLTIQRTQQEDSAVYLCASSLGGKSGNTEAFFGQGTRLTVV.

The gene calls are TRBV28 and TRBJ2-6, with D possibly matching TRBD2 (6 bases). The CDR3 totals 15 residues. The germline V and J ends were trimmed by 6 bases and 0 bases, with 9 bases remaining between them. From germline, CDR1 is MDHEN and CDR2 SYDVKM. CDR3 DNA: TGTGCCAGCAGGGAGGGATTCTCTGGGGCCAACGTCCTGACTTTC. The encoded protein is CASREGFSGANVLTF.

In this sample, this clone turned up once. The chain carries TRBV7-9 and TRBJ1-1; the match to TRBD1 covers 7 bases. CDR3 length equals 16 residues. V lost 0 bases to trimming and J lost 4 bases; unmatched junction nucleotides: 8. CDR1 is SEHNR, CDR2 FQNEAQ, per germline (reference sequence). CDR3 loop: CASSLAGGQGVTEAFF. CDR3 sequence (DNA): TGTGCCAGCAGCTTAGCAGGGGGCCAGGGGGTCACTGAAGCTTTCTTT.

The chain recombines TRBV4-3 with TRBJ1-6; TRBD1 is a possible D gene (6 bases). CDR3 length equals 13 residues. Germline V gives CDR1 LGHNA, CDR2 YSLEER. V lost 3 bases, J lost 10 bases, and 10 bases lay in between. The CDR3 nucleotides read TGCGCCAGCAGCCACGAACAGGGCTCACCCCTCCACTTT. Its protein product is CASSHEQGSPLHF.

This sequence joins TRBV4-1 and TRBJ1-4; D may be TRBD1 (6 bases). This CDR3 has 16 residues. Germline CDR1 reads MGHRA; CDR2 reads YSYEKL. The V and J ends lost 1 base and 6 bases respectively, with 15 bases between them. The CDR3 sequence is CASSQASRTGYEKLFF. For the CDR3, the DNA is TGCGCCAGCAGCCAAGCTAGTAGAACAGGGTATGAAAAACTGTTTTTT.

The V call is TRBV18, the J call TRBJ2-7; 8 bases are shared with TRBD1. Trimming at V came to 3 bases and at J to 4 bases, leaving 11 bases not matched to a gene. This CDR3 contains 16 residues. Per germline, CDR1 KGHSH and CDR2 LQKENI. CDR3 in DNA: TGTGCCAGCTCACCTTGGAAAGGGACAGGCGCGTACGAGCAGTACTTC. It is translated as CASSPWKGTGAYEQYF.

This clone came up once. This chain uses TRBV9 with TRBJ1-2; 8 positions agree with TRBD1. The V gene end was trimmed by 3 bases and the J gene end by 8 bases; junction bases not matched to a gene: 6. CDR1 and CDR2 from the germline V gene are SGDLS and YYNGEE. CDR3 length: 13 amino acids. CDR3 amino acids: CASSGQGSYGYTF. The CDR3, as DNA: TGTGCCAGCAGCGGACAGGGGAGTTACGGCTACACCTTC.

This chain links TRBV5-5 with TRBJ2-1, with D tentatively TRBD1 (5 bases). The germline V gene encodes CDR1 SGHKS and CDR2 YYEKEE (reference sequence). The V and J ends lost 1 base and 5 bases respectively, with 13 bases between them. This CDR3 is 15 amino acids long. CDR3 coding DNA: TGTGCCAGCAGCTTGTATCGATTAGGGGACAATGAGCAGTTCTTC. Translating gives CASSLYRLGDNEQFF.

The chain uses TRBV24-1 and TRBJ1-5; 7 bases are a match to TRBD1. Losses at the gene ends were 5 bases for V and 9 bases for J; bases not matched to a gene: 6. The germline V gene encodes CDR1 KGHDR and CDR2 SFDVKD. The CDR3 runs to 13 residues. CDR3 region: CATSGSGGGPQHF. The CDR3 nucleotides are TGTGCCACCAGTGGGTCAGGGGGTGGGCCCCAGCATTTT.

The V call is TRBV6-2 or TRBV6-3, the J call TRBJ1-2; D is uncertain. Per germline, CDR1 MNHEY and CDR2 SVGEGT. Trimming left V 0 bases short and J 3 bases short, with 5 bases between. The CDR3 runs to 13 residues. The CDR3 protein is CASSYSIDYGYTF. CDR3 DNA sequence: TGTGCCAGCAGTTACTCGATTGACTATGGCTACACCTTC.

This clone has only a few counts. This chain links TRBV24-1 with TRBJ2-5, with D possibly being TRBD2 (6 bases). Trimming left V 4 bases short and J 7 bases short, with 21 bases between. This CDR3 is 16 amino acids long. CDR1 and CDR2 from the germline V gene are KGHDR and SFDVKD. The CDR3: CATSDFQGLGVATQYF. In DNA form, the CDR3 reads TGTGCCACCAGTGACTTTCAGGGACTGGGGGTTGCGACCCAGTACTTC.

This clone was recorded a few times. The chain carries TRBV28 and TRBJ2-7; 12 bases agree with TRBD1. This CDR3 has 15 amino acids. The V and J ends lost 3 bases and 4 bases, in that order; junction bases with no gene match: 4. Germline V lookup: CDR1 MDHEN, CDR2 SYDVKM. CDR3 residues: CASSFLGQGAYEQYF. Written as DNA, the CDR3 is TGTGCCAGCAGTTTTCTGGGACAGGGGGCGTACGAGCAGTACTTC.

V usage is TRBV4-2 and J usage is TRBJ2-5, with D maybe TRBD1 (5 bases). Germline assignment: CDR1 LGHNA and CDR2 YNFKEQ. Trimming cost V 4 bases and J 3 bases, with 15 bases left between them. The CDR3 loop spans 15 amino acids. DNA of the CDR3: TGTGCCAGCAGCCGGACCGTGGTAGGGGAAGAGACCCAGTACTTC. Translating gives CASSRTVVGEETQYF.

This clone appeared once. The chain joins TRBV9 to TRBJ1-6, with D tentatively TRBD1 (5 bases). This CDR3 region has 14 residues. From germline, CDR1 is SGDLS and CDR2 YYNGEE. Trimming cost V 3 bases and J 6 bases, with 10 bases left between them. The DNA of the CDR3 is TGTGCCAGCAGCGCCGGGACCGTTAATTCACCCCTCCACTTT. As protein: CASSAGTVNSPLHF.